This T cell receptor beta chain stems from a study of shared clonotypes between healthy human individuals (dated by TCRdb to about 2020). Regarding the research as a whole: The cohort included a few men and two women between 18 and 49 years of age. For each donor, CD4 naive and CD4 memory were each run on three plates, CD8 naive on two plates, and CD8 memory on one plate. Between about 0.9 and 8.9 billion PBMCs per donor were obtained by leukapheresis. To increase sequencing depth and limit assay-specific biases, different laboratories used diverse techniques to prepare libraries and sequence TCR repertoires. The study deeply sequenced blood TCR repertoires of 5 or 6 healthy adults to estimate repertoire size and the extent of clonotype sharing between individuals. Points the paper makes about the study in general: Sampling was restricted to blood, and TCR repertoires in tissues likely differ from the TCR repertoires found in blood. Estimated clonotype richness was generally larger for naive than for memory subsets. Higher generation probabilities were observed for clonotypes shared by all four sorted-subset donors than for non-shared clonotypes. Across a handful of donors, roughly 5.4% of naive CD4, roughly 3.4% of naive CD8, around 2.5% of memory CD4, and approximately 0.42% of memory CD8 clonotypes were shared. Rarefaction of sorted-subset datasets indicated incomplete sequencing despite the large sequencing depth. Pairwise subsampling led to the expectation that sequencing depth would affect the degree of clonotype sharing among donors. Because the study included only a small number of donors, the genetic and exposure-history diversity represented was limited.

Note on this clone: Its antigen remains undetermined. Nothing much larger sits one base from this clone, and base qualities are not available.

Healthy HIV-negative adults with no recently reported acute infections or vaccinations were included as donors. Only Caucasian adults living in Nashville, Tennessee, USA were represented among the donors. CD4+ T cells were enriched by magnetic negative selection; naive cells were then positively selected on CD45RA, and the negative fraction formed the memory subset. Blood was obtained by leukapheresis, after which PBMCs were separated by Ficoll-Histopaque density gradient centrifugation and cryopreserved in liquid nitrogen vapor phase. Analytical flow cytometry was used to check the purity and quantity of every magnetically sorted T cell population. Genomic DNA was isolated from each sorted fraction and quantified by UV absorbance on a Nanodrop 2000c. Using the deep immunoSEQ assay, TCR CDR3 regions were amplified from genomic DNA by multiplex PCR. For each cell subset, the extracted genomic DNA was distributed evenly across all wells of several immunoSEQ 96-well plates, and each plate served as one replicate. For sorted subsets, around 200 ng genomic DNA, equal to tens of thousands of T cell genomes, was loaded into each replicate PCR. Purified libraries were quantified with a Qubit 3.0 fluorometer, sized on a Bioanalyzer 2100, and re-quantified with the KAPA Library Quantification kit. Every immunoSEQ 96-well plate was sequenced on a separate single-read 150-cycle Illumina NextSeq 550 flow cell. Regarding the original processing steps: The immunoSEQ output contained only junctional sequences without quality scores, so filtering could not match that applied to full-length reads. Sequences were annotated with PyIR, a Python wrapper for IgBLAST v1.9, and V/J genes and CDR3 were assigned using IMGT germline references. Reads with weak V/J assignments (E-value above 1e-6), missing CDR3, stop codons, out-of-frame junctions, or ambiguous translated residues were removed. A V3J clonotype was defined by an identical inferred V gene, J gene, and CDR3 amino acid sequence. Percentage overlap between repertoires was computed as shared unique clonotypes divided by the size of the smaller repertoire. Three approaches were used to assess repertoire richness: RTK rarefaction, the Chao1 estimator, and Recon v2.1 estimates of unobserved clonotypes. OLGA was used to compute generation probabilities for all TCRbeta clonotypes that the gDNA method yielded from a handful of donors. In TCRdb, the immuneACCESS table is reduced to in-frame sequences with V and J assigned. These tables do not hold every clone; where another copy was compared, an unresolved V gene accounts for under half, and the others remain unexplained. V, J and clone size were drawn from that table, and D and trimming were deduced from the DNA. The sample table lists approximately 2,000,000 clones, less than 95% of them with a count of one. Approximately 0.4% of the sample lies in the top ten.

From its cysteine to its phenylalanine, the CDR3 spans 11 amino acids. Left in the record is the CDR3 DNA by itself, 33 bases read in frame from the first base. A distance of 10 bases separates the germline ends of V and J, which lose 4 bases and 8 bases respectively. CDR1 and CDR2, looked up from the germline V gene, are SGDLS and YYNGEE. The V and J segments used are TRBV9 and TRBJ2-7; the D gene identity is not certain. The clonotype was recovered from a man younger than 30 in good health. Some clones in this sample may be carry-over from other donors' samples. The sample was naive CD4+ T cells from PBMCs. The intended sense of this specimen's cell subset or site label: CD45RA+ positively selected. The CDR3 reads as follows: CASSSDTKQYF. The nucleotides read TGTGCCAGCAGCTCCGACACCAAGCAGTACTTC.